The entry below describes one T cell receptor (beta chain). Measured with immunoSEQ multiplex PCR; TCRdb has only the in-frame clones, and not every one. The sample lists 65,000 to 85,000 clones; 75% to 90% were seen once. The data stem from a study of OX40 agonist ivuxolimab in advanced cancers. At the level of the study: Patients' therapy was ivuxolimab, an antibody that acts as an agonist of OX40 (CD134). At 0.01 to 10 mg/kg, ivuxolimab was administered intravenously to patients every 2 weeks. Allowance was made for prior anti-PD-1, anti-PD-L1 or anti-CTLA-4 therapy, and about 40% had some.

Blood specimens came from baseline, cycle 4 day 1, and cycle 7 day 1. The source of this sequence is an adult with an advanced solid tumor such as melanoma, head and neck, liver or kidney cancer. This specimen was CD4+ or CD8+ T cells sorted from blood, taken in a trial of the OX40 agonist ivuxolimab.

The CDR3 region has the DNA TGTGCCACGGGACAGGGGATGAACACTGAAGCTTTCTTT. Its protein is CATGQGMNTEAFF. The V and J genes are TRBV10-3 and TRBJ1-1, with 10 bases that match TRBD1. Trimming cost V 10 bases and J 0 bases; bases outside gene matches: 2. The CDR3 has 13 amino acids. Germline V lookup: CDR1 ENHRY, CDR2 SYGVKD.